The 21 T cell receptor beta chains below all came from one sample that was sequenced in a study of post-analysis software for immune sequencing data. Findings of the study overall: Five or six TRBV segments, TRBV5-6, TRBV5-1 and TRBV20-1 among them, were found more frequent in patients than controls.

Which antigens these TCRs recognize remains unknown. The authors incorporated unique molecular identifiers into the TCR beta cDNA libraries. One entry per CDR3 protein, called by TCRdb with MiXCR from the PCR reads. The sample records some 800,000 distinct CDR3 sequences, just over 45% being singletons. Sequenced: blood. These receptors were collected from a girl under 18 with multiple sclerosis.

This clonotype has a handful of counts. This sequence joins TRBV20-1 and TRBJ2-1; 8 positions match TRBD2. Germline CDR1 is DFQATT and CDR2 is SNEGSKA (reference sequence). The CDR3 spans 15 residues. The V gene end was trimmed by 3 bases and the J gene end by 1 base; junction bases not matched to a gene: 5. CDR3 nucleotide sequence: TGCAGTGCTAGTGCCCGCGGGAGGTCCTACAATGAGCAGTTCTTC. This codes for CSASARGRSYNEQFF.

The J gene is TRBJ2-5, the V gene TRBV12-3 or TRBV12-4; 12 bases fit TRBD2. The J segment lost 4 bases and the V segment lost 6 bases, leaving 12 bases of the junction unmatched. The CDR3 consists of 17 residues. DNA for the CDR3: TGTGCCAGCAGCACCACTTCCGGACTAGCGGGAAGAGAGACCCAGTACTTC. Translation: CASSTTSGLAGRETQYF.

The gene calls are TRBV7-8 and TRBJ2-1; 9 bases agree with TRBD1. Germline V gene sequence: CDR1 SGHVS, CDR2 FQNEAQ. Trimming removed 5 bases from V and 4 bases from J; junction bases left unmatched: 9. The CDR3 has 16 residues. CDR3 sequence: CASSQRAGQGYNEQFF. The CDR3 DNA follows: TGTGCCAGCAGCCAAAGGGCGGGACAGGGTTACAATGAGCAGTTCTTC. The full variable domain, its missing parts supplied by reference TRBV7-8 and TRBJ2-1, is GAGVSQSPRYKVAKRGQDVALRCDPISGHVSLFWYQQALGQGPEFLTYFQNEAQLDKSGLPSDRFFAERPEGSVSTLKIQRTQQEDSAVYLCASSQRAGQGYNEQFFGPGTRLTVL.

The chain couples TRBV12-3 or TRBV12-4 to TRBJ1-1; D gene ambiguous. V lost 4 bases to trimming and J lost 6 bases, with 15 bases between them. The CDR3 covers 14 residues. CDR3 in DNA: TGTGCCAGCAGTTCCACTATCAACTTTGCTGAAGCTTTCTTT. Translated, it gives CASSSTINFAEAFF.

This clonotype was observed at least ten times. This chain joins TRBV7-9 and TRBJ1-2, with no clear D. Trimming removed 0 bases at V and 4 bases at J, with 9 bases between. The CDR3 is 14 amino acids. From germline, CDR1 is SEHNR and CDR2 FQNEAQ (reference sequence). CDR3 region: CASSLAAAPYGYTF. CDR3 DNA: TGTGCCAGCAGCTTAGCGGCGGCCCCCTATGGCTACACCTTC.

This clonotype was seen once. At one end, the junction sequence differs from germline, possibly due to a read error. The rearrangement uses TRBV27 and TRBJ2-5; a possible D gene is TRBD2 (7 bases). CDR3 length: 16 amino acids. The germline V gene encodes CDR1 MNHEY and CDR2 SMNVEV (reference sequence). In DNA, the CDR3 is TGTGCCTGCAGAAATGTGGGAGGGGGGAAGCAAGAGACCCAGTACTTC. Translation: CACRNVGGGKQETQYF.

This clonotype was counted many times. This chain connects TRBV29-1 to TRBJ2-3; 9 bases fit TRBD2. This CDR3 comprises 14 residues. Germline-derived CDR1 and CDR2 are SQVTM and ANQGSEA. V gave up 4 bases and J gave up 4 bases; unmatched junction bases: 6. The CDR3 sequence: CSVGGGRAPDTQYF. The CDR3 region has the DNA TGCAGCGTTGGTGGCGGGAGGGCCCCAGATACGCAGTATTTT.

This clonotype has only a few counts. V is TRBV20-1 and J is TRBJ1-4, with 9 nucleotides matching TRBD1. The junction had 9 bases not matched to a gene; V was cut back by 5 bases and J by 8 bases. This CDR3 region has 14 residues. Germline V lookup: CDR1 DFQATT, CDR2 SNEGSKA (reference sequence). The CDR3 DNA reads TGCAGTGCTCAACGAACAGGGGGCAAAGAAAAACTGTTTTTT. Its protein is CSAQRTGGKEKLFF.

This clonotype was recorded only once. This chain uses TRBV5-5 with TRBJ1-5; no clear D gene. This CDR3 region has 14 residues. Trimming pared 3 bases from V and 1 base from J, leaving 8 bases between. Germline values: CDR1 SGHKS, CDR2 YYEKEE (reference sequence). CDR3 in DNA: TGTGCCAGCAGCTCCGAAGGAAGCAATCAGCCCCAGCATTTT. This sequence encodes CASSSEGSNQPQHF. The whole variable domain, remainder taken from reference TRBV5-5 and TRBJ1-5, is DAGVTQSPTHLIKTRGQQVTLRCSPISGHKSVSWYQQVLGQGPQFIFQYYEKEERGRGNFPDRFSARQFPNYSSELNVNALLLGDSALYLCASSSEGSNQPQHFGDGTRLSIL.

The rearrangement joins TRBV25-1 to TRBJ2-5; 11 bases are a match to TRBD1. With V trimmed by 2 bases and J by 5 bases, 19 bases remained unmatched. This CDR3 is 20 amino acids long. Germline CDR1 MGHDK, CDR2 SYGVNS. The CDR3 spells CASSEDLFPLRTGGSETQYF. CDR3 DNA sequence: TGTGCCAGCAGTGAAGACCTATTCCCTCTGAGGACAGGGGGCTCGGAGACCCAGTACTTC.

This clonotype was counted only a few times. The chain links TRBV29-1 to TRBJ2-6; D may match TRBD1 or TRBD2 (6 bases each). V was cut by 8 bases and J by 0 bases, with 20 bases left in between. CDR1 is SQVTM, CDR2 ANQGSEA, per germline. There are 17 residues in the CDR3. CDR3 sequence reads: CSFLGGPSLSGANVLTF. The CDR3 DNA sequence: TGCAGCTTCCTGGGGGGCCCCTCCCTCTCTGGGGCCAACGTCCTGACTTTC.

Written as DNA, the CDR3 is TGTGCCAGCAGGGCCCTTTCGGGGGGAAGCACAGATACGCAGTATTTT. The encoded protein is CASRALSGGSTDTQYF. The rearrangement joins TRBV6-1 to TRBJ2-3; TRBD2 agrees at 7 bases. Germline CDR1 and CDR2: MNHNS and SASEGT. The V gene end was trimmed by 6 bases and the J gene end by 0 bases; junction bases not matched to a gene: 9. The CDR3 loop spans 16 amino acids.

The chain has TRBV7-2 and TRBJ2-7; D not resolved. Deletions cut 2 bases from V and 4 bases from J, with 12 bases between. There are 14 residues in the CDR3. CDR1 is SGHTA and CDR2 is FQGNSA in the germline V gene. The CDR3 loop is CASSLSAGYYEQYF. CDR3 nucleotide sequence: TGTGCCAGCAGCTTAAGCGCAGGATATTACGAGCAGTACTTC.

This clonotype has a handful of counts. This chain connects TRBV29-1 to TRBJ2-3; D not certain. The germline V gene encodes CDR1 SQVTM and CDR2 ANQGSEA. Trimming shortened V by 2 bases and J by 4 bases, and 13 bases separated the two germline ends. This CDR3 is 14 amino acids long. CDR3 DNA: TGCAGCGTTGAAAGGGCATCTGTACCAGATACGCAGTATTTT. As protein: CSVERASVPDTQYF.

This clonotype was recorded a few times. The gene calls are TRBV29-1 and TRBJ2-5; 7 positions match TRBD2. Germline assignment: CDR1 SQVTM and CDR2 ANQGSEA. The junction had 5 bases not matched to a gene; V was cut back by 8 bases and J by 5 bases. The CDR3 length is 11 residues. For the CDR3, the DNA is TGCAGCTGGCGGGAGAAGGAGACCCAGTACTTC. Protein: CSWREKETQYF.

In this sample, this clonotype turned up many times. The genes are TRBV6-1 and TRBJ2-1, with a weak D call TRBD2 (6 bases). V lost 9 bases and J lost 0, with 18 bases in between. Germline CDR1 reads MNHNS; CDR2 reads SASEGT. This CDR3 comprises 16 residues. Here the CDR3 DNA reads TGTGCCAGTGAGACTAGTCCCCCCGGCTCCTACAATGAGCAGTTCTTC. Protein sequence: CASETSPPGSYNEQFF.

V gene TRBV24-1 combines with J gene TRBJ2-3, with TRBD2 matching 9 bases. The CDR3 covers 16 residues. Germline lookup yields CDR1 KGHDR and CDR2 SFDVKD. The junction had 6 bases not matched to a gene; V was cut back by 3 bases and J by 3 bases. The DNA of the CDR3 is TGTGCCACCAGTGATACGACTAGCGGTTATACAGATACGCAGTATTTT. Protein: CATSDTTSGYTDTQYF.

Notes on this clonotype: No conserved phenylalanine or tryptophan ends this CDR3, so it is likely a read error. CDR3 region: CSARANEQFS. Written as DNA, the CDR3 is TGTAGTGCGAGAGCCAATGAGCAGTTCTCC. This chain connects TRBV20-1 to TRBJ2-1, with D unresolved. Germline V lookup: CDR1 DFQATT, CDR2 SNEGSKA (reference sequence). The CDR3 is made up of 10 amino acids.

The CDR3 sequence: CASSYRREGLDEQYF. The CDR3 DNA reads as TGTGCCAGCAGTTATAGGCGGGAGGGCCTCGACGAGCAGTACTTC. The chain has TRBV6-2 or TRBV6-3 and TRBJ2-7; TRBD2 matches 9 bases. Germline-derived CDR1 and CDR2 are MNHEY and SVGEGT. This CDR3 comprises 15 residues. V trimming: 3 bases; J trimming: 5 bases; junction bases outside the gene matches: 8.

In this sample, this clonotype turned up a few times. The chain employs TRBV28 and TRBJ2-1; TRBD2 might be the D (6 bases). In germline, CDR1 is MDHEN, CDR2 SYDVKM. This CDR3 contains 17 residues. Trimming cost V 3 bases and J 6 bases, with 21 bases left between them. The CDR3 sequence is CASSFPAGRLPTNEQFF. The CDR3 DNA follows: TGTGCCAGCAGTTTCCCCGCGGGGCGCCTACCGACCAATGAGCAGTTCTTC.

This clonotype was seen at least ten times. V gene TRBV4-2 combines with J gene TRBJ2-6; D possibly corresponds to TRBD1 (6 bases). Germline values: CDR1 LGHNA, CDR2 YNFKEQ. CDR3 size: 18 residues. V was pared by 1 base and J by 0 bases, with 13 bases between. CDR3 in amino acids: CASSQGQGLFSGANVLTF. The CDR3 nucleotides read TGTGCCAGCAGCCAAGGGCAGGGGCTCTTCTCTGGGGCCAACGTCCTGACTTTC.